The sequence of this TCR beta chain was determined in a study of cytomegalovirus exposure and HLA in healthy donors. CDR1 is LNHDA, CDR2 SQIVND, per germline (reference sequence). The germline V and J ends were trimmed by 4 bases and 8 bases, with 15 bases remaining between them. The CDR3 runs to 14 residues. Primers included in the PCR were 60 Vbeta and 13 Jbeta primers. Clones were read by immunoSEQ multiplex PCR, and TCRdb kept only the in-frame ones, dropping some. This sample has nearly 200,000 clones, with about four fifths found just once. Study-level points and caveats: Presence/absence analyses rested on an assumption that sequencing depth was roughly uniform across donors. Despite most TCR sequences being rare, some public TCRs occurred in many donors.

Concerning this clone itself: As yet, its antigen is unknown.

The sequenced sample was PBMCs. The TCR was taken from a boy between 2 and 15 years old in good health and CMV-seronegative. This sequence joins TRBV19 and TRBJ2-1; D possibly corresponds to TRBD2 (5 bases). CDR3 in amino acids: CASSNPRRAHEQFF. The CDR3 coding sequence is TGTGCCAGTAGTAACCCCAGGCGGGCCCATGAGCAGTTCTTC.